What follows are 10 T cell receptor beta chains derived from one specimen sequenced in a study of molecular identifiers for immune sequencing clone quantification. TCRdb re-called the PCR reads through MiXCR, storing one row per CDR3 protein. The sample carries over 600,000 distinct CDR3 sequences, approximately 20% recorded once. The sequencing sample was made of naive CD8+ T cells from blood, with Jurkat cell RNA spiked in. As for subset: FACS-sorted CD8+CD4-CCR7+CD45RA+ naive T cells. The receptor set was obtained from a human donor in good health. Some libraries in this study had Jurkat cell RNA spiked in.

About this clonotype: A read error is possible here, since a much larger clone lies one base away. The genes are TRBV27 and TRBJ2-2; 11 positions match TRBD2. This CDR3 is built from 14 residues. Per the germline V gene, CDR1 is MNHEY and CDR2 is SMNVEV (reference sequence). The CDR3 bases are TGTGCCAGCGGTTTACTAGCGGGAGCCGGGGAGCTGTTTTTT. This encodes CASGLLAGAGELFF.

The chain employs TRBV5-3 and TRBJ2-7; no reliable D call. TRBV5-3 is marked as an open reading frame, function uncertain. The CDR3 contains 14 residues. V was clipped by 8 bases and J by 4 bases, with 19 bases between them. The CDR3, as DNA: TGTGCCAGCAGCCTCCTTTTCGGACCTTACGAGCAGTACTTC. Amino acids: CASSLLFGPYEQYF.

This chain uses TRBV28 with TRBJ2-7; TRBD2 agrees at 8 bases. Germline assignment: CDR1 MDHEN and CDR2 SYDVKM. The CDR3 is 16 amino acids. Trimming took 3 bases from V and 1 from J; bases not matched to a gene: 8. The DNA for the CDR3 is TGTGCCAGCAGTTTGGTCGGGAGGGGAGAATCCTACGAGCAGTACTTC. This sequence encodes CASSLVGRGESYEQYF.

The chain uses TRBV2 and TRBJ2-5; no definite D call. V shed 7 bases and J shed 0 bases, with 9 bases lying between them. CDR1 SNHLY and CDR2 FYNNEI come from the germline V gene. The CDR3 has 13 residues. The CDR3 reads CASNDPNQETQYF. The CDR3, as DNA: TGTGCCAGCAATGACCCCAACCAAGAGACCCAGTACTTC.

This clonotype was counted ten times or more. The chain couples TRBV28 to TRBJ2-5; no clear D. Germline V gene sequence: CDR1 MDHEN, CDR2 SYDVKM. The CDR3 spans 13 residues. V was cut by 3 bases and J by 0 bases, with 5 bases left in between. CDR3 sequence reads: CASSFKYQETQYF. As DNA, the CDR3 is TGTGCCAGCAGTTTCAAGTACCAAGAGACCCAGTACTTC.

This clonotype was observed many times. This may come from a read error, since a much larger clone is one base off. The CDR3 nucleotides read TGTGCCAGCAGCTTTATGGACACTGAAGCTTTCTTT. It specifies CASSFMDTEAFF. V is TRBV5-5 and J is TRBJ1-1; unclear D gene. Germline V lookup: CDR1 SGHKS, CDR2 YYEKEE (reference sequence). The CDR3 consists of 12 residues. With 2 bases removed from V and 3 bases from J, the gap between germline ends came to 5 bases. The full variable domain, rest sourced from reference TRBV5-5 and TRBJ1-1, is DAGVTQSPTHLIKTRGQQVTLRCSPISGHKSVSWYQQVLGQGPQFIFQYYEKEERGRGNFPDRFSARQFPNYSSELNVNALLLGDSALYLCASSFMDTEAFFGQGTRLTVV.

In the case of this clonotype: Relative to the germline gene, one junction end is altered; a read error may explain this. The rearrangement links TRBV30 to TRBJ2-3; TRBD2 aligns across 10 bases. Germline assignment: CDR1 GTSNPN and CDR2 SVGIG (reference sequence). CDR3 size: 14 residues. The CDR3 DNA follows: TGTGCCAGGAGCTTAAGCGGGGGGGCAGATACGCAGTATTTT. Residues: CARSLSGGADTQYF.

Many counts were recorded for this clonotype. V usage is TRBV6-5 and J usage is TRBJ1-5; 10 positions agree with TRBD1. Germline assignment: CDR1 MNHEY and CDR2 SVGAGI. This CDR3 contains 14 residues. V dropped 5 bases and J dropped 5; count of bases not matched to a gene: 3. The CDR3 spells CASSPTGGHQPQHF. DNA of the CDR3: TGTGCCAGCAGTCCGACAGGGGGCCATCAGCCCCAGCATTTT.

A single count supports this clonotype. A junction boundary mismatches the germline segment, possibly from a read error. V usage is TRBV4-3 and J usage is TRBJ2-3; no clear D gene. Germline V gene lookup returns CDR1 LGHNA and CDR2 YSLEER. This CDR3 contains 16 residues. CDR3 region: CASSQVWRSSTDTRYF. The CDR3 coding sequence is TGCGCCAGCAGCCAAGTATGGCGGTCCAGCACAGATACGCGGTATTTT.

To note about this clonotype: A much larger clone differs from this one at a single base, so this may be a read error. The V gene is TRBV5-1, the J gene TRBJ2-5, with 7 bases aligning to TRBD1. The CDR3 has 17 amino acids. The germline V gene has CDR1 SGHRS and CDR2 YFSETQ. The CDR3 loop reads CASSLTLGTVPQETRYF. CDR3 DNA sequence: TGCGCCAGCAGCTTGACCTTGGGGACAGTCCCCCAAGAGACCCGGTACTTC.